This TCR beta chain was sequenced for a study of blood T cell repertoires in COVID-19. Study-wide context: COVID-19 samples, acute and convalescent, were from the United States, Italy and Spain.

The CDR3 extends over 16 amino acids. Germline-derived CDR1 and CDR2 are KGHDR and SFDVKD. The ends lost 0 bases at V and 9 bases at J; junction bases unmatched: 5. In the source study's methods: Estimation of nucleated cell counts was performed using reference gene primer amplification. Sequenced by immunoSEQ multiplex PCR; TCRdb stores in-frame clones only, minus some. V and J calls and clone size are copied from that table; D and trimming were computed from the DNA. The sample shows approximately 250,000 clones, about 87% of them seen only once. The source of this sequence is a woman in her thirties or forties who had been exposed to COVID-19. Specimen: PBMCs or T cells enriched from blood (not recorded which). The chain carries TRBV24-1 and TRBJ2-2, with 11 bases lining up with TRBD1. In DNA, the CDR3 is TGTGCCACCAGTGATTTGGTGGACAGGGGGCGCAGGGAGCTGTTTTTT. This sequence encodes CATSDLVDRGRRELFF.